These T cell receptor beta chains were read from a single sample in a study of T cells in localized non-small cell lung cancer. Only in-frame clones appear in the TCRdb table, and some are missing; sequencing was by immunoSEQ multiplex PCR. The sample lists 28,000 or so clones, roughly 89% occurring once. The sample was peripheral blood, taken before any cancer treatment. All receptors derive from a male donor older than 55 with stage I lung adenocarcinoma. Both conserved end residues are part of each CDR3. A D gene is named only where the DNA matches it firmly. Size tells how often a clone was seen (once, few, many) or the class of an expanded clone, and some rows leave it out.

V gene	D gene	clone size	J gene	CDR3 DNA	CDR3 protein
TRBV2	.	.	TRBJ2-5	TGTGCCAGCAGTGTGGGGTGGGGAGAGACCCAGTACTTC	CASSVGWGETQYF
TRBV7-8	.	.	TRBJ1-2	TGTGCCGTGGGGCACCGGAAGATGTATGGCTACACCTTC	CAVGHRKMYGYTF
TRBV6-5	TRBD1	.	TRBJ1-2	TGTGCCAGCAGAGCTACAGGGGGCTACTATGGCTACACCTTC	CASRATGGYYGYTF
TRBV2	TRBD2	.	TRBJ2-4	TGTGCCAGCAGCGAGATTAGCGGGGGGGGCATTCAGTACTTC	CASSEISGGGIQYF
TRBV9	.	.	TRBJ1-1	TGTGCCAGCAGCGTAGTGCAGAACACTGAAGCTTTCTTT	CASSVVQNTEAFF
TRBV30	TRBD2	once	TRBJ2-3	TGTGCCTGGAGTGCACGCGGGGGGCGAACAGATACGCAGTATTTT	CAWSARGGRTDTQYF
TRBV7-2	.	.	TRBJ2-2	TGTGCCAGCAGCTTAAACGGGGTCGGCACCGGGGAGCTGTTTTTT	CASSLNGVGTGELFF
TRBV9	.	.	TRBJ2-1	TGTGCCAGCAGCCCACGGGGGGCAGGGGAGACCTACAATGAGCAGTTCTTC	CASSPRGAGETYNEQFF
TRBV10-3	TRBD2	few	TRBJ2-7	TGTGCCATAAGACCTAGCGGGGGGGCAGTCGACGAGCAGTACTTC	CAIRPSGGAVDEQYF
TRBV20-1	.	once	TRBJ2-5	TGCAGTGCTAGGGGGGACCGCCCCCAGTACTTC	CSARGDRPQYF
TRBV2	.	.	TRBJ2-4	TGTGCCAGTGACCAGGGGTCTCTCCAAAACATTCAGTACTTC	CASDQGSLQNIQYF
TRBV7-9	TRBD2	.	TRBJ2-3	TGTGCCACCCGCCCCCGCGGGGGTAGCACAGATACGCAGTATTTT	CATRPRGGSTDTQYF
TRBV28	TRBD1	.	TRBJ2-7	TGTGCCTCTGGGACAGGGGTCTACGAGCAGTACTTC	CASGTGVYEQYF
TRBV27	TRBD2	.	TRBJ2-3	TGTGCCAGCAGTTCGGGGACTAGCGTAGCGGATACGCAGTATTTT	CASSSGTSVADTQYF
TRBV6-5	TRBD1	.	TRBJ1-4	TGTGCCAGCAGCCTTGGACAGGGCCTTAATGAAAAACTGTTTTTT	CASSLGQGLNEKLFF
TRBV29-1	.	few	TRBJ1-2	TGCAGCGTCGCAGACATAAACACTGGCTACACCTTC	CSVADINTGYTF
TRBV30	TRBD1	.	TRBJ1-6	TGTGCCTGGACCTTCCCGGGACAGTATAGATCACCCCTCCACTTT	CAWTFPGQYRSPLHF
TRBV7-9	TRBD1	.	TRBJ1-6	TGTGCCAGCAGCTTGGGACAGGGAGGAAATTCACCCCTCCACTTT	CASSLGQGGNSPLHF
TRBV2	.	once	TRBJ1-5	TGTGCCAGCACGGGAGGGATGGGAGGACAGCCCCAGCATTTT	CASTGGMGGQPQHF
TRBV7-7	.	.	TRBJ2-5	TGTGCCAGCAGCTTAGGGGCGGGAAGCGTCGAAACCCAGTACTTC	CASSLGAGSVETQYF
TRBV7-2	TRBD1	.	TRBJ2-5	TGTGCCAGCAGCTTAGGGACAGGAACCCAAGAGACCCAGTACTTC	CASSLGTGTQETQYF
TRBV9	TRBD1	.	TRBJ1-3	TGTGCCAGCAGCGCTTCCGGGACAGCCTCTGGAAACACCATATATTTT	CASSASGTASGNTIYF
TRBV6-5	.	.	TRBJ1-5	TGTGCCAGCAGCTACCGGACGACGACTCATCAGCCCCAGCATTTT	CASSYRTTTHQPQHF
TRBV5-1	TRBD1	.	TRBJ2-3	TGCGCCAGCAGCTTATATTCCGGGACAGGGATTAATACGCAGTATTTT	CASSLYSGTGINTQYF
TRBV2	.	.	TRBJ2-5	TGTGCCAGCAGTGGGAACAAAGAGACCCAGTACTTC	CASSGNKETQYF
TRBV7-2	.	.	TRBJ1-1	TGTGCCAGCAGCTCACGTGCGGGAACCGGAGCTGAAGCTTTCTTT	CASSSRAGTGAEAFF
TRBV6-1	.	.	TRBJ2-1	TGTGCCAGCAGTGAAGCGGGGGGACGATCTTACAATGAGCAGTTCTTC	CASSEAGGRSYNEQFF
TRBV6-5	.	.	TRBJ2-2	TGTGCCAGCAGACGCCAGGAAGTAGGGGAGCTGTTTTTT	CASRRQEVGELFF
TRBV7-9	.	.	TRBJ2-7	TGTGCCAGCAGCTTACTTGCAGGGGCGGGGGAGCAGTACTTC	CASSLLAGAGEQYF